What follows are 17 T cell receptor beta chains derived from one specimen sequenced in a study of cytomegalovirus exposure and HLA in healthy donors. PCR involved 60 Vbeta and 13 Jbeta primers. Clones were sequenced by immunoSEQ multiplex PCR, and TCRdb holds only the in-frame ones, with some missing. The table records 150,000 or so clones, about 80% of them present only once. Source material: PBMCs. Receptor source: a man between 40 and 49 years old in good health and CMV-seropositive.

The chain joins TRBV7-6 to TRBJ2-7; 11 bases are shared with TRBD2. V lost 5 bases to trimming and J lost 3 bases; unmatched junction nucleotides: 9. There are 16 residues in the CDR3. CDR1 is SGHVS, CDR2 FNYEAQ, per germline. In DNA form, the CDR3 reads TGTGCCAGCAGCCCAAGCGGGACTAGCGGTTTCTACGAGCAGTACTTC. Its protein product is CASSPSGTSGFYEQYF. The full variable domain, its missing parts supplied by reference TRBV7-6 and TRBJ2-7, is GAGVSQSPRYKVTKRGQDVALRCDPISGHVSLYWYRQALGQGPEFLTYFNYEAQQDKSGLPNDRFSAERPEGSISTLTIQRTEQRDSAMYRCASSPSGTSGFYEQYFGPGTRLTVT.

The V gene is TRBV19, the J gene TRBJ2-2; the match to TRBD2 covers 10 bases. Germline-derived CDR1 and CDR2 are LNHDA and SQIVND (reference sequence). The CDR3 covers 15 residues. V trimming: 8 bases; J trimming: 2 bases; junction bases outside the gene matches: 5. The CDR3 loop is CASRRTSGNTGELFF. The CDR3 DNA follows: TGTGCCAGTCGAAGGACTAGCGGAAACACCGGGGAGCTGTTTTTT.

This clone was observed a few times. V and J are TRBV7-2 and TRBJ2-2, with D possibly TRBD2 on 6 matching bases. The CDR3 runs 14 residues. Germline CDR1 and CDR2: SGHTA and FQGNSA. The V gene lost 7 bases and the J gene lost 2 bases, with 11 bases spanning the gap. CDR3 in amino acids: CASTPGVNTGELFF. In DNA form, the CDR3 reads TGTGCCAGCACCCCGGGAGTAAACACCGGGGAGCTGTTTTTT. The full variable domain, in which reference TRBV7-2 and TRBJ2-2 provide the parts outside the CDR3, is GAGVSQSPSNKVTEKGKDVELRCDPISGHTALYWYRQSLGQGLEFLIYFQGNSAPDKSGLPSDRFSAERTGGSVSTLTIQRTQQEDSAVYLCASTPGVNTGELFFGEGSRLTVL.

This sequence joins TRBV2 and TRBJ2-1, with 9 bases that match TRBD2. The junction had 7 bases not matched to a gene; V was cut back by 7 bases and J by 0 bases. CDR3 size: 16 residues. Germline V lookup: CDR1 SNHLY, CDR2 FYNNEI. CDR3 sequence (DNA): TGTGCCAGCATCGCTAGCGGGATACGCTCCTACAATGAGCAGTTCTTC. It yields the protein CASIASGIRSYNEQFF.

This clone appeared a single time. This rearrangement joins TRBV4-3 to TRBJ2-3; TRBD2 agrees at 9 bases. Per germline, CDR1 LGHNA and CDR2 YSLEER. This CDR3 contains 19 residues. The trim removed 0 bases at V and 4 bases at J, leaving 14 bases unmatched. Here the CDR3 reads CASSQDSPYSGRGADTQYF. The CDR3, as DNA: TGCGCCAGCAGCCAAGACTCGCCCTATAGCGGGAGAGGGGCAGATACGCAGTATTTT.

The rearrangement links TRBV11-2 to TRBJ2-5; 9 positions match TRBD1. The germline CDR1 and CDR2 sequences are SGHAT and FQNNGV. This CDR3 is 18 amino acids long. The J segment lost 1 base and the V segment lost 6 bases, leaving 15 bases of the junction unmatched. CDR3 sequence (DNA): TGTGCCAGCAGTCGCTGGGAGTGGGACAGGGAACTCCAAGAGACCCAGTACTTC. Translated, it gives CASSRWEWDRELQETQYF.

This clone was recorded once. The chain uses TRBV18 and TRBJ2-4; 7 nucleotides line up with TRBD1. J was trimmed by 2 bases and V by 5 bases; bases with no gene match: 6. The CDR3 has 15 residues. Germline V gene data show CDR1 as KGHSH and CDR2 as LQKENI. The CDR3 here is CASSSPGGTKNIQYF. For the CDR3, the DNA is TGTGCCAGCTCATCCCCAGGGGGTACCAAAAACATTCAGTACTTC.

The V gene is TRBV25-1, the J gene TRBJ2-7; D not resolved. V was trimmed by 3 bases and J by 3 bases, leaving 3 bases between them. The CDR3 has 11 residues. CDR1 and CDR2 from the germline V gene are MGHDK and SYGVNS. The CDR3 region is CASSERYEQYF. The CDR3 bases are TGTGCCAGCAGTGAGCGCTACGAGCAGTACTTC.

This clone was observed once. This rearrangement joins TRBV15 to TRBJ2-7, with 12 bases aligning to TRBD2. V was clipped by 0 bases and J by 7 bases; unmatched bases: 7. This CDR3 contains 16 residues. CDR1 is LNHNV and CDR2 is YYDKDF in the germline V gene (reference sequence). Written as DNA, the CDR3 is TGTGCCACCAGCAGAGATCTAGCGGGAGGGGGAAGGGAGCAGTACTTC. It encodes CATSRDLAGGGREQYF.

The chain couples TRBV6-6 to TRBJ1-3; a weak D match, TRBD1 (6 bases). This CDR3 comprises 15 residues. With 0 bases removed from V and 0 bases from J, the gap between germline ends came to 6 bases. The germline V gene has CDR1 MNHNY and CDR2 SVGAGI (reference sequence). CDR3 coding DNA: TGTGCCAGCAGTTACTCACAGGGCTCTGGAAACACCATATATTTT. Translating gives CASSYSQGSGNTIYF.

In regard to this clone: At one boundary the junction diverges from the germline segment, which might be a read error. V and J are TRBV5-4 and TRBJ2-6; TRBD1 agrees at 7 bases. The CDR3 is made up of 17 amino acids. Germline-derived CDR1 and CDR2 are SGHNT and YYREEE (reference sequence). CDR3: CASSSPGQSSGANGLTF. Written as DNA, the CDR3 is TGTGCCAGCAGCTCGCCGGGACAGAGCTCTGGGGCCAACGGCCTGACTTTC.

This clone appeared once. The V gene is TRBV6-5, the J gene TRBJ2-7, with TRBD2 identical over 12 bases. This CDR3 spans 15 amino acids. The germline gives CDR1 MNHEY, CDR2 SVGAGI. The V gene end was trimmed by 5 bases and the J gene end by 2 bases; junction bases not matched to a gene: 4. The CDR3 sequence is CASSPGLAGPYEQYF. The CDR3 nucleotides are TGTGCCAGCAGTCCCGGACTAGCGGGGCCCTACGAGCAGTACTTC.

This clone was counted a few times. The chain is built from TRBV7-9 and TRBJ2-1; 7 bases are shared with TRBD2. The CDR3 totals 17 residues. Germline CDR1 is SEHNR and CDR2 is FQNEAQ (reference sequence). V lost 5 bases to trimming and J lost 8 bases; unmatched junction nucleotides: 18. The CDR3 DNA sequence: TGTGCCAGCAGCCCGTACCCAGGGACTACCACCTCATATGAGCAGTTCTTC. It encodes CASSPYPGTTTSYEQFF.

The chain is built from TRBV4-2 and TRBJ1-1; D possibly corresponds to TRBD1 (5 bases). CDR3 length equals 16 residues. V was pared by 0 bases and J by 4 bases, with 15 bases between. In germline, CDR1 is LGHNA, CDR2 YNFKEQ. Here the CDR3 DNA reads TGTGCCAGCAGCCAAGAAGGGCTTCGGGGGAGCACTGAAGCTTTCTTT. This codes for CASSQEGLRGSTEAFF.

The sample holds a few counts of this clone. This chain uses TRBV4-1 with TRBJ1-3, with D hard to call. CDR1 MGHRA and CDR2 YSYEKL come from the germline V gene. The V end was cut by 4 bases, the J end by 0 bases, with 10 bases between. This CDR3 has 15 amino acids. The DNA for the CDR3 is TGCGCCAGCAGCCCCAGCGGCGTCTCTGGAAACACCATATATTTT. Translated, it gives CASSPSGVSGNTIYF.

The chain recombines TRBV27 with TRBJ1-5; tentatively, D is TRBD1 (5 bases). The V end lost 5 bases, the J end lost 3 bases, and 11 bases lay between the germline ends. Germline V gene lookup returns CDR1 MNHEY and CDR2 SMNVEV (reference sequence). CDR3 length equals 14 residues. CDR3 protein: CASSPRQPNQPQHF. CDR3 nucleotide sequence: TGTGCCAGCAGTCCACGACAGCCCAATCAGCCCCAGCATTTT.

J is TRBJ1-3 and V is TRBV28; D is perhaps TRBD1 (6 bases). The germline V gene encodes CDR1 MDHEN and CDR2 SYDVKM. Trimming pared 5 bases from V and 0 bases from J, leaving 11 bases between. The CDR3 is 15 residues long. The CDR3: CASSLRGGSGNTIYF. The CDR3 DNA reads TGTGCCAGCAGTCTCAGGGGCGGCTCTGGAAACACCATATATTTT.